This T cell receptor (beta chain) was recovered during a study of early T cells in non-severe SARS-CoV-2 infection. Study information: Bulk RNA taken from unsorted whole blood was sequenced, leaving chains unpaired.

Individual cDNA molecules received unique molecular identifiers during library preparation. Using its own MiXCR run on the 5' RACE reads, TCRdb lists one record per CDR3 protein. The sample has fewer than 95,000 distinct CDR3 sequences; roughly 17% are singletons. Trimming removed 4 bases at V and 5 bases at J, with 22 bases between. The germline V gene encodes CDR1 LGHNA and CDR2 YSLEER. This CDR3 is built from 17 residues. Here the sequenced sample was whole blood, taken at baseline. This TCR came from an adult who was a healthcare worker with PCR-confirmed SARS-CoV-2 infection or an uninfected control (not recorded which). The J gene is TRBJ2-3, the V gene TRBV4-3; a weak D match, TRBD2 (5 bases). In nucleotides, the CDR3 is TGCGCCAGCAGCCGGGCGATGAACTACCTCGGGGTAGATACGCAGTATTTT. Its protein is CASSRAMNYLGVDTQYF.